This T cell receptor (beta chain) was sequenced during a study of OX40 agonist ivuxolimab in advanced cancers. Study-level findings and limits: Average numbers of expanded clones were greater in CD8+ T cells than in CD4+.

Germline V gene data show CDR1 as LGHNA and CDR2 as YSLEER. CDR3 length equals 15 residues. V lost 2 bases and J lost 2, with 9 bases in between. As to this clone: Its antigen is currently unknown.

TCRdb keeps only in-frame clones here, not all; method: immunoSEQ multiplex PCR. The table includes roughly 66,000 clones, around 83% detected once. This chain links TRBV4-3 with TRBJ2-2; D is ambiguous. The sequences come from CD4+ or CD8+ T cells sorted from blood, collected in a trial of the OX40 agonist ivuxolimab. This TCR was recovered from an adult with an advanced solid tumor such as melanoma, head and neck, liver or kidney cancer. In DNA, the CDR3 is TGCGCCAGCAGCCAAATCAGCCTCAACACCGGGGAGCTGTTTTTT. Protein product: CASSQISLNTGELFF.